The text below deals with one TCR beta chain. Antigen unknown. With 2 bases clipped from V and 4 bases from J, the junction kept 0 bases outside the gene matches. The CDR3 runs 13 residues. Germline V lookup: CDR1 SGHKS, CDR2 YYEKEE (reference sequence). Primers included in the PCR were 60 Vbeta and 13 Jbeta primers. Libraries were prepared by immunoSEQ multiplex PCR; TCRdb keeps only in-frame clonotypes and omits some of them. This table holds roughly 120,000 clones, 75% to 90% found once. These data are taken from a study of cytomegalovirus exposure and HLA in healthy donors. Study results and caveats: Researchers reported in a later analysis that common viral pathogens appeared linked to several top clusters. Most of the TCR beta V segments (in an earlier analysis) were productive either about 87% or about 30% of the time. An observed cluster of highly shared sequence variants was recorded as a likely sequencing artifact. In a later analysis, specific HLA alleles were associated with 15,000 to 20,000 TCR beta sequences at a 0.05 false discovery rate.

This clonotype was obtained from a female donor in good health and CMV-seropositive. The sequenced sample was PBMCs. The rearrangement joins TRBV5-5 to TRBJ1-5; 7 bases fit TRBD1. For the CDR3, the DNA is TGTGCCAGCAGCTTACAGGGGAATCAGCCCCAGCATTTT. It is translated as CASSLQGNQPQHF.